The clone carrying this T cell receptor (beta chain) was picked up a small number of times. The target antigen is unknown. This specimen belongs to a study of beta chain features in type 1 diabetes. Study-wide results and caveats: There was a moderate but significant shortening of TCRB CDR3s in all four CD4+ subsets of Type 1 diabetes patients.

Expressed TCRB transcripts were sequenced after all isolated RNA was converted to cDNA. Data came from immunoSEQ multiplex PCR; TCRdb stores just in-frame clones and leaves some out. The repertoire holds a few hundred thousand clones, with 15% to 20% as singletons. Trimming took 2 bases from V and 4 from J; bases not matched to a gene: 2. The germline V gene encodes CDR1 MNHNY and CDR2 SVGAGI (reference sequence). The CDR3 is made up of 14 amino acids. This TCR came from a man aged 30 to 45 with type 1 diabetes. This rearrangement joins TRBV6-6 to TRBJ1-5; 7 nucleotides match TRBD1. The sequencing input was naive CD4+ T cells from blood. The CDR3 reads CASSYRDSNQPQHF. CDR3 nucleotides: TGTGCCAGCAGTTACCGGGACAGTAATCAGCCCCAGCATTTT.